The next 20 T cell receptor beta chains were all read from a single sample in a study of blood T cell repertoires in COVID-19. TCRdb keeps only in-frame clones here, not all; method: immunoSEQ multiplex PCR. The sample lists roughly 250,000 clones; approximately 85% were seen once. Sample: PBMCs or T cells enriched from blood (not recorded which). The receptors come from a woman aged 25 to 39 who had recovered from COVID-19.

This clone has only one observation. The chain has TRBV5-4 and TRBJ2-7; a weak D match, TRBD2 (6 bases). There are 15 residues in the CDR3. Germline CDR1 SGHNT, CDR2 YYREEE (reference sequence). V gave up 2 bases and J gave up 2 bases, with 14 bases separating them. The CDR3 nucleotides are TGTGCCAGCAGCTTCAATACGCGGGGTCCCTACGAGCAGTACTTC. Amino acids: CASSFNTRGPYEQYF.

The V and J genes are TRBV7-2 and TRBJ1-2, with D possibly matching TRBD1 (6 bases). Germline loops: CDR1 SGHTA, CDR2 FQGNSA. CDR3 length equals 13 residues. Trimming shortened V by 8 bases and J by 6 bases, and 16 bases separated the two germline ends. The CDR3 sequence: CASGHRALDGYTF. CDR3 nucleotides: TGTGCCAGCGGACACAGGGCTCTGGATGGCTACACCTTC.

The rearrangement links TRBV28 to TRBJ1-1; TRBD1 matches 7 bases. The germline CDR1 and CDR2 sequences are MDHEN and SYDVKM. The CDR3 has 14 amino acids. V lost 7 bases to trimming and J lost 3 bases; unmatched junction nucleotides: 8. This CDR3 is CASTVQGYHTEAFF. In nucleotides, the CDR3 is TGTGCCAGCACAGTACAGGGGTATCACACTGAAGCTTTCTTT.

In the case of this clone: One end of the junction does not line up with germline, which may come from a read error. V and J are TRBV7-8 and TRBJ1-3; possible D gene TRBD1, 6 bases. The CDR3 length is 18 residues. Germline CDR1 SGHVS, CDR2 FQNEAQ. The CDR3 loop is CASTLLSTGLISGNTIYF. DNA for the CDR3: TGTGCCAGCACCTTACTATCGACAGGCCTCATCTCTGGAAACACCATATATTTT.

The chain employs TRBV6-1 and TRBJ1-5; 7 nucleotides align to TRBD1. With 3 bases clipped from V and 7 bases from J, the junction kept 6 bases outside the gene matches. Per the germline V gene, CDR1 is MNHNS and CDR2 is SASEGT. The CDR3 runs to 14 residues. CDR3 sequence: CASSERQGDQPQHF. CDR3 DNA sequence: TGTGCCAGCAGTGAGAGGCAGGGGGACCAGCCCCAGCATTTT.

The CDR3 DNA reads as TGTGCCAGCAGTTTAGCGGGGGACACTGAAGCTTTCTTT. Translated, it gives CASSLAGDTEAFF. V gene TRBV28 combines with J gene TRBJ1-1, with D possibly being TRBD1 (5 bases). CDR1 and CDR2 from the germline V gene are MDHEN and SYDVKM. V shed 2 bases and J shed 3 bases, with 7 bases lying between them. The CDR3 loop spans 13 amino acids.

The CDR3 DNA reads as TGTGCCAGCAGCAGCTGGGACAGGGATCACACAGATACGCAGTATTTT. Protein sequence: CASSSWDRDHTDTQYF. The chain combines TRBV7-8 with TRBJ2-3; 9 bases fit TRBD1. With V trimmed by 5 bases and J by 2 bases, 8 bases remained unmatched. CDR1 SGHVS and CDR2 FQNEAQ come from the germline V gene. CDR3 length equals 16 residues. The whole variable domain, filled in from reference TRBV7-8 and TRBJ2-3, reads GAGVSQSPRYKVAKRGQDVALRCDPISGHVSLFWYQQALGQGPEFLTYFQNEAQLDKSGLPSDRFFAERPEGSVSTLKIQRTQQEDSAVYLCASSSWDRDHTDTQYFGPGTRLTVL.

Remarks on this clone: Other DNA sequences in the sample encode the same CDR3. DNA of the CDR3: TGTGCCAGCAGCTTAAGCCTTGAAGCTTTCTTT. Encoded protein: CASSLSLEAFF. V usage is TRBV7-9 and J usage is TRBJ1-1; D ambiguous. V was clipped by 2 bases and J by 7 bases, with 5 bases between them. The CDR3 runs 11 residues. Germline V gives CDR1 SEHNR, CDR2 FQNEAQ (reference sequence).

In DNA form, the CDR3 reads TGTGCCAGCAGCTTAGATCGGACTAGCGGGAGGGCCTGGCAGTACTTC. Translating it yields CASSLDRTSGRAWQYF. The chain carries TRBV11-2 and TRBJ2-7, with 15 positions matching TRBD2. The CDR3 has 16 amino acids. In germline, CDR1 is SGHAT, CDR2 FQNNGV. Trimming cost V 0 bases and J 9 bases; bases outside gene matches: 6.

The CDR3 DNA reads as TGCGCCAGCAGCTTGGTCAGGGGTAGCACAGATACGCAGTATTTT. This codes for CASSLVRGSTDTQYF. The V gene is TRBV5-1, the J gene TRBJ2-3; D perhaps matches TRBD1 (6 bases). Trimming took off 0 bases at V and 0 bases at J, with 8 bases between the two ends. The CDR3 is 15 residues long. In germline, CDR1 is SGHRS, CDR2 YFSETQ.

The rearrangement uses TRBV28 and TRBJ1-2; D unresolved. CDR1 MDHEN and CDR2 SYDVKM come from the germline V gene. The CDR3 is made up of 12 amino acids. V was clipped by 3 bases and J by 8 bases, with 10 bases between them. In DNA form, the CDR3 reads TGTGCCAGCAGTTTTTCCGGGTTGGGCTACACCTTC. This encodes CASSFSGLGYTF.

This chain uses TRBV20-1 with TRBJ2-1; no definite D call. Germline V gene sequence: CDR1 DFQATT, CDR2 SNEGSKA (reference sequence). CDR3 size: 13 residues. Trimming took off 3 bases at V and 7 bases at J, with 13 bases between the two ends. The CDR3 region is CSASVRLPNEQFF. CDR3 sequence (DNA): TGCAGTGCTAGTGTCCGGTTACCGAATGAGCAGTTCTTC.

The CDR3 region has the DNA TGCGCCAGCAGCTGGACAGGTGGGACAGGGGCCTACGAGCAGTACTTC. As protein: CASSWTGGTGAYEQYF. V usage is TRBV5-1 and J usage is TRBJ2-7, with 10 bases fitting TRBD1. Germline V CDR1 and CDR2: SGHRS, YFSETQ. V lost 3 bases to trimming and J lost 2 bases; unmatched junction nucleotides: 8. The CDR3 spans 16 residues.

V usage is TRBV6-1 and J usage is TRBJ1-1; 7 bases are a match to TRBD1. The germline V gene encodes CDR1 MNHNS and CDR2 SASEGT. The CDR3 is 14 residues long. The V gene end was trimmed by 2 bases and the J gene end by 1 base; junction bases not matched to a gene: 1. The CDR3 is CASSERGQNTEAFF. In DNA, the CDR3 is TGTGCCAGCAGTGAAAGGGGGCAGAACACTGAAGCTTTCTTT.

The J gene is TRBJ2-7, the V gene TRBV9, with D hard to call. Deletions cut 4 bases from V and 3 bases from J, with 17 bases between. This CDR3 contains 15 residues. Germline assignment: CDR1 SGDLS and CDR2 YYNGEE. The CDR3 bases are TGTGCCAGCAGCCCGGCTGAGCAGGCGAGCTACGAGCAGTACTTC. It encodes CASSPAEQASYEQYF.

This clone has a single count. This chain connects TRBV7-3 to TRBJ2-3; D is possibly TRBD2 (5 bases). V was trimmed by 5 bases and J by 4 bases, leaving 16 bases between them. The CDR3 has 15 amino acids. Germline CDR1 SGHTA, CDR2 FQGTGA. The CDR3 DNA is TGTGCCAGCAGCCCACTAGGTTTGGGCCCAGATACGCAGTATTTT. Its translation: CASSPLGLGPDTQYF. Together with reference TRBV7-3 and TRBJ2-3, the CDR3 gives the full variable domain: GAGVSQTPSNKVTEKGKYVELRCDPISGHTALYWYRQSLGQGPEFLIYFQGTGAADDSGLPNDRFFAVRPEGSVSTLKIQRTERGDSAVYLCASSPLGLGPDTQYFGPGTRLTVL.

The chain employs TRBV7-3 and TRBJ2-1; 9 nucleotides match TRBD2. J was trimmed by 7 bases and V by 3 bases; bases with no gene match: 7. Per germline, CDR1 SGHTA and CDR2 FQGTGA. CDR3 length: 15 residues. The CDR3 protein is CASSFLGGRGNEQFF. CDR3 nucleotide sequence: TGTGCCAGCAGCTTCCTTGGCGGGAGGGGTAATGAGCAGTTCTTC.

This clone has more than one count but fewer than ten. The chain joins TRBV4-1 to TRBJ1-1; D is perhaps TRBD1 (5 bases). The germline CDR1 and CDR2 sequences are MGHRA and YSYEKL. This CDR3 is 17 amino acids long. The V end lost 1 base, the J end lost 2 bases, and 17 bases lay between the germline ends. The CDR3: CASSQGPNRRVNTEAFF. The CDR3 nucleotides read TGCGCCAGCAGCCAAGGTCCTAACAGGAGAGTTAACACTGAAGCTTTCTTT.

This clone was counted a few times. This chain connects TRBV28 to TRBJ2-7; D perhaps matches TRBD2 (6 bases). Trimming took 3 bases from V and 5 from J, leaving 14 bases between them. From germline, CDR1 is MDHEN and CDR2 SYDVKM. This CDR3 has 14 amino acids. This CDR3 reads CASSFVITGDEQYF. Here the CDR3 DNA reads TGTGCCAGCAGTTTCGTCATAACGGGAGACGAGCAGTACTTC.

The chain is built from TRBV18 and TRBJ1-3; D ambiguous. Germline V gene lookup returns CDR1 KGHSH and CDR2 LQKENI. Trimming left V 3 bases short and J 0 bases short, with 12 bases between. There are 16 residues in the CDR3. CDR3 nucleotide sequence: TGTGCCAGCTCACCTAGAGAGGGCCACTCTGGAAACACCATATATTTT. Its translation is CASSPREGHSGNTIYF.